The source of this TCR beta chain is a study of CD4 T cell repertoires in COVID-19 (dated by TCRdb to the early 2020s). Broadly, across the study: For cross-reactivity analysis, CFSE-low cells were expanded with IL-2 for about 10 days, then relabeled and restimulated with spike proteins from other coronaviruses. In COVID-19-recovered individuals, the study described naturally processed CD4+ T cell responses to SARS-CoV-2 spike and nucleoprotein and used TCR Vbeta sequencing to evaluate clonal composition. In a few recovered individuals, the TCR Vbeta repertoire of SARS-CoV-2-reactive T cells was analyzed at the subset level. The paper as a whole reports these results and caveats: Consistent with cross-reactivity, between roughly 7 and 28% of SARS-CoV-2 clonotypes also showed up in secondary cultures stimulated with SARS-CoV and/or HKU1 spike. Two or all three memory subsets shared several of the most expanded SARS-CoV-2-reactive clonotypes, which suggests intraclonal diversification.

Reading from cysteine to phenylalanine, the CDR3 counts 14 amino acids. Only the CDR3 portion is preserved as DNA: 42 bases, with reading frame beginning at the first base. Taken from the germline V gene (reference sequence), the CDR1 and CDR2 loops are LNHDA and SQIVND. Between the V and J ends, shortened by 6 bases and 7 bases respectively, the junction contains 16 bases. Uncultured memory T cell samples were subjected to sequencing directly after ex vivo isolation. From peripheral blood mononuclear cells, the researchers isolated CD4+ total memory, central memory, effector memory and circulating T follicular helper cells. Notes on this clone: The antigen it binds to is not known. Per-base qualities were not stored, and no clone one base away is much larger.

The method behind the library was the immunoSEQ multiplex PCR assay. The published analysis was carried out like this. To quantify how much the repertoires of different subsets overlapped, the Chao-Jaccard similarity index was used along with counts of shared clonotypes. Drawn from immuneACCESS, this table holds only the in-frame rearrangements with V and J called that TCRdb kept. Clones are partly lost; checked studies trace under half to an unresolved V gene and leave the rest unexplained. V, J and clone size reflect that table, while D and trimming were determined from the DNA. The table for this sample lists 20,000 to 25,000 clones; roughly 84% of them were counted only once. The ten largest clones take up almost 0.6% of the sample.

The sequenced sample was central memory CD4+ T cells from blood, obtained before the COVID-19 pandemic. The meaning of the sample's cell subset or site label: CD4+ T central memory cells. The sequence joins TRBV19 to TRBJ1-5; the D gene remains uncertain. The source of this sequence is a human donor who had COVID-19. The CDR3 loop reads CASSLLGSGQPQHF. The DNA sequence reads TGTGCCAGTAGCCTATTGGGGAGCGGACAGCCCCAGCATTTT.